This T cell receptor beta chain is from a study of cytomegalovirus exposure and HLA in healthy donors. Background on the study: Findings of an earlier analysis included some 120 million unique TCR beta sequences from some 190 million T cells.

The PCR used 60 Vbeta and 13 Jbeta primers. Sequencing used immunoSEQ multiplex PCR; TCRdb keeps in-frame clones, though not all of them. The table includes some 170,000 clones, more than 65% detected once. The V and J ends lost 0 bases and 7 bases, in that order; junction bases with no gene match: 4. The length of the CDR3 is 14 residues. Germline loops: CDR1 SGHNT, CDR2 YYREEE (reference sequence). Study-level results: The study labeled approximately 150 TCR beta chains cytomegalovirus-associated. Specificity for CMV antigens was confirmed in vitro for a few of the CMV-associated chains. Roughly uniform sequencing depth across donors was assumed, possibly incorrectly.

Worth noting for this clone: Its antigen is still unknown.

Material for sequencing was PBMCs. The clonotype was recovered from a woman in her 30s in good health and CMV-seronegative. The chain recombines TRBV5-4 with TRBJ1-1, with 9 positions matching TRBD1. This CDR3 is CASSLATGGGEAFF. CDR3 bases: TGTGCCAGCAGCTTGGCCACAGGGGGCGGTGAAGCTTTCTTT.